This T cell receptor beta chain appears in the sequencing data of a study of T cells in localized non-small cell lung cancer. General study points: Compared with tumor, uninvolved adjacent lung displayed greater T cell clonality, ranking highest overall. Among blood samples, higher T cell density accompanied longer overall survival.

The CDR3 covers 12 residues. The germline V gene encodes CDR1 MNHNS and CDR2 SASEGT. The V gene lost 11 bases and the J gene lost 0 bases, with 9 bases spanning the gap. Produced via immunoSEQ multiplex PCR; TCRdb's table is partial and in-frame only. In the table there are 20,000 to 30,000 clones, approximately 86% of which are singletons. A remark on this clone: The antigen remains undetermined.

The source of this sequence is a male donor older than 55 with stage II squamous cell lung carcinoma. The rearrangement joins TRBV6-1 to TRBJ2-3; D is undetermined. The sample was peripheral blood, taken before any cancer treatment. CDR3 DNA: TGTGCCGGCCAACATAGCACAGATACGCAGTATTTT. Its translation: CAGQHSTDTQYF.